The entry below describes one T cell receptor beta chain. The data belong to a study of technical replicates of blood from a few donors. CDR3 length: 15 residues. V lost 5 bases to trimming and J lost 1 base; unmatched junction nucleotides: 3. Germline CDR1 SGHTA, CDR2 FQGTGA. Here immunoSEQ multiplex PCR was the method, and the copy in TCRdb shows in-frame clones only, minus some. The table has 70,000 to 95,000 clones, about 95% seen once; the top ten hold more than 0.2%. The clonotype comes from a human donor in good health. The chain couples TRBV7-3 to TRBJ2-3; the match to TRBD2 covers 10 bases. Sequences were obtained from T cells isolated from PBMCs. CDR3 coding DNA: TGTGCCAGCAGCATTGGGACTAGCGGCACAGATACGCAGTATTTT. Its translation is CASSIGTSGTDTQYF.